The source of this T cell receptor (beta chain) is a study of blood T cells in healthy people across ages. Alongside a J-beta primer mix, a sample-barcoded 5' primer served in a second PCR lasting roughly 7 to 12 cycles. TCRdb re-derived calls from the 5' RACE reads in MiXCR, one entry per CDR3 protein. The sample contains 750,000 to 850,000 distinct CDR3 sequences, 25% of which appear only once. The V gene's germline CDR1 is MNHNS and CDR2 SASEGT. The CDR3 contains 16 residues. V dropped 6 bases and J dropped 2 bases, with 16 bases sitting between them. The data were also submitted as part of a second study, on T cells of mothers and their children. That source notes: Mothers yielded over 8 million CDR3 reads, children about 2.8 million each. Biologically related mothers and children overlapped slightly more than unrelated pairs, a non-significant difference.

The source is a boy younger than 18 in good health. Sequencing was carried out using blood. This sequence joins TRBV6-1 and TRBJ2-2, with D maybe TRBD1 (6 bases). The CDR3 spells CASSNQQGSNTGELFF. The CDR3 nucleotides are TGTGCCAGCAGCAACCAACAGGGATCAAACACCGGGGAGCTGTTTTTT.